This is a list of T cell receptor beta chains from one sample in a study of T cell responses to AZD1222 COVID-19 vaccine. Clones were read by immunoSEQ multiplex PCR, and TCRdb kept only the in-frame ones, dropping some. The sample consists of some 130,000 clones, over 75% of them appearing once. The input for sequencing was peripheral blood, taken on day 0 of AZD1222 vaccination. The receptors come from an adult in good health. Both conserved end residues are part of each CDR3. D genes are given only for firm matches. The size entry is marked missing in some rows and otherwise reads once, few, many or a size class.

V: TRBV6-5; J: TRBJ1-6; size: .; D: TRBD1; DNA: TGTGCCAGCAGTCTCTGGACAGGGAACTCACCCCTCCACTTT; CDR3: CASSLWTGNSPLHF
V: TRBV3-1/TRBV3-2; J: TRBJ2-2; size: .; D: .; DNA: TGTGCCAGCAGCCCGACAGCCAGCGGTTGGGAGCTGTTTTTT; CDR3: CASSPTASGWELFF
V: TRBV5-1; J: TRBJ2-1; size: .; D: TRBD2; DNA: TGCGCCAGCAGCGGGACTAGCGGGGGGCTCCCCCTATACAATGAGCAGTTCTTC; CDR3: CASSGTSGGLPLYNEQFF
V: TRBV19; J: TRBJ2-2; size: .; D: .; DNA: TGTGCCAGTACCCGGGCCAGGGCGGATCGCACCGGGGAGCTGTTTTTT; CDR3: CASTRARADRTGELFF
V: TRBV4-3; J: TRBJ2-2; size: .; D: .; DNA: TGCGCCAGCAGCCAAGAAAGGGGAACCTTCGGGGAGCTGTTTTTT; CDR3: CASSQERGTFGELFF
V: TRBV7-2; J: TRBJ2-7; size: .; D: .; DNA: TGTGCCAGCAGCGCCCAGACATCATCCTACGAGCAGTACTTC; CDR3: CASSAQTSSYEQYF
V: TRBV19; J: TRBJ1-2; size: few; D: TRBD1; DNA: TGTGCCAGTAGTATAAATTCCGGGACAGAGAACTATGGCTACACCTTC; CDR3: CASSINSGTENYGYTF
V: TRBV28; J: TRBJ1-1; size: .; D: .; DNA: TGTGCCAGCAGTTTTGGTAACAGGGAGATCACTGAAGCTTTCTTT; CDR3: CASSFGNREITEAFF
V: TRBV7-9; J: TRBJ2-7; size: .; D: .; DNA: TGTGCCAGCAGCTTAGTGGGCGAGCAGTACTTC; CDR3: CASSLVGEQYF
V: TRBV6-2/TRBV6-3; J: TRBJ1-2; size: .; D: .; DNA: TGTGCCAGCAGTTACTCAGAGCAGCTCTACACCTTC; CDR3: CASSYSEQLYTF
V: TRBV30; J: TRBJ1-4; size: once; D: .; DNA: TGTGCCTGGAGTTTAAAGGATGAAAAACTGTTTTTT; CDR3: CAWSLKDEKLFF
V: TRBV9; J: TRBJ2-3; size: .; D: .; DNA: TGTGCCAGCAGCGTAGATAGGGGAGGCATGGATACGCAGTATTTT; CDR3: CASSVDRGGMDTQYF